Listed below are T cell receptor beta chains from one sample, sequenced in a study of cytomegalovirus exposure and HLA in healthy donors. The repertoire was sequenced with immunoSEQ multiplex PCR; TCRdb's copy has only in-frame clones and lacks some. This repertoire shows some 110,000 clones, 70% to 80% found once; its top ten account for about 9.9%. Sample: PBMCs. The receptors derive from a woman aged 45-59 years in good health and CMV-seropositive. The CDR3 runs from the conserved cysteine through the conserved F or W. A D gene is named only where the DNA matches it firmly. Expanded clones get a size class; other rows say once, few or many, or leave the size out.

J gene | D gene | clone size | V gene | CDR3 protein | CDR3 DNA
TRBJ2-2 | NA | NA | TRBV7-7 | CASSSGTKNTGELFF | TGTGCCAGCAGCTCCGGGACAAAGAACACCGGGGAGCTGTTTTTT
TRBJ1-5 | NA | NA | TRBV4-1 | CASSQELWTASNQPQHF | TGCGCCAGCAGCCAAGAACTTTGGACAGCAAGCAATCAGCCCCAGCATTTT
TRBJ1-1 | NA | NA | TRBV15 | CATSRETSTEAFF | TGTGCCACCAGCAGAGAGACTTCCACTGAAGCTTTCTTT
TRBJ2-1 | TRBD1 | NA | TRBV7-2 | CASSLQGGSSNEQFF | TGTGCCAGCAGCCTCCAAGGGGGCTCAAGCAATGAGCAGTTCTTC
TRBJ2-3 | NA | NA | TRBV19 | CASSPGNGGTDTQYF | TGTGCCAGTAGCCCAGGGAATGGGGGCACAGATACGCAGTATTTT
TRBJ1-1 | NA | NA | TRBV7-2 | CASSLRFVNTEAFF | TGTGCCAGCAGCTTGAGATTTGTGAACACTGAAGCTTTCTTT
TRBJ2-6 | NA | NA | TRBV27 | CASSFGGTGANVLTF | TGTGCCAGCAGTTTTGGGGGGACCGGGGCCAACGTCCTGACTTTC
TRBJ2-7 | TRBD2 | NA | TRBV27 | CASSLLVGTAGAGEQYF | TGTGCCAGCAGTTTATTAGTCGGTACAGCGGGAGCGGGCGAGCAGTACTTC
TRBJ1-2 | TRBD1 | NA | TRBV28 | CASSSGQGANGYTF | TGTGCCAGCAGTTCCGGACAGGGGGCGAATGGCTACACCTTC
TRBJ1-2 | NA | few | TRBV19 | CASSTSTGDHYGYTF | TGTGCCAGTAGTACCTCGACAGGTGATCACTATGGCTACACCTTC
TRBJ2-7 | NA | NA | TRBV28 | CASISGGSSYEQYF | TGTGCCAGCATATCGGGGGGCTCCTCCTACGAGCAGTACTTC
TRBJ1-2 | TRBD1 | few | TRBV29-1 | CSVVQGAGYGYTF | TGCAGCGTCGTACAGGGGGCAGGTTATGGCTACACCTTC
TRBJ1-1 | TRBD1 | NA | TRBV7-6 | CASSLGGQLNTEAFF | TGTGCCAGCAGCTTAGGGGGACAGTTGAACACTGAAGCTTTCTTT
TRBJ1-2 | NA | NA | TRBV10-3 | CAISESIGNGYTF | TGTGCCATCAGTGAGTCTATCGGGAATGGCTACACCTTC
TRBJ1-1 | NA | NA | TRBV4-3 | CASSQEVGRTEAFF | TGCGCCAGCAGCCAAGAAGTGGGGAGGACTGAAGCTTTCTTT
TRBJ2-7 | TRBD2 | NA | TRBV30 | CAWSVGGNFEQYF | TGTGCCTGGAGTGTGGGGGGGAACTTCGAGCAGTACTTC
TRBJ2-3 | TRBD1 | NA | TRBV7-8 | CASSHGQGGTDTQYF | TGTGCCAGCAGCCACGGACAGGGGGGCACAGATACGCAGTATTTT
TRBJ1-3 | NA | NA | TRBV13 | CASSFGGNSGNTIYF | TGTGCCAGCAGCTTCGGCGGTAACTCTGGAAACACCATATATTTT
TRBJ2-7 | TRBD2 | NA | TRBV29-1 | CSVEGGRAYEQYF | TGCAGCGTTGAAGGCGGGAGGGCCTATGAGCAGTACTTC
TRBJ1-6 | NA | NA | TRBV19 | CASSIRGEGSPLHF | TGTGCCAGTAGTATACGGGGAGAAGGTTCACCCCTCCACTTT
TRBJ2-5 | TRBD1 | NA | TRBV28 | CASSFPGGHETQYF | TGTGCCAGCAGTTTTCCAGGGGGCCATGAGACCCAGTACTTC
TRBJ2-7 | TRBD2 | NA | TRBV29-1 | CSAASGRSSYEQYF | TGCAGCGCTGCTAGCGGGAGGAGCTCCTACGAGCAGTACTTC
TRBJ2-5 | NA | NA | TRBV4-3 | CASSQALSQETQYF | TGCGCCAGCAGCCAAGCACTTTCCCAAGAGACCCAGTACTTC
TRBJ2-5 | NA | NA | TRBV6-5 | CASSYGGQETQYF | TGTGCCAGCAGTTACGGGGGGCAAGAGACCCAGTACTTC
TRBJ2-1 | NA | NA | TRBV7-3 | CASSLMAVRGNEQFF | TGTGCCAGCAGCTTAATGGCAGTTAGGGGTAATGAGCAGTTCTTC
TRBJ1-4 | NA | once | TRBV19 | CASSHLGGATNEKLFF | TGTGCCAGTAGTCACCTCGGCGGTGCAACTAATGAAAAACTGTTTTTT
TRBJ1-2 | NA | NA | TRBV5-1 | CASSLGRGADDGYTF | TGCGCCAGCAGCTTGGGACGGGGGGCCGACGATGGCTACACCTTC
TRBJ1-6 | TRBD1 | NA | TRBV13 | CASSPGQGASSYNSPLHF | TGTGCCAGCAGCCCGGGACAGGGGGCAAGCTCCTATAATTCACCCCTCCACTTT
TRBJ2-7 | NA | few | TRBV18 | CASSPQQGGSYEQYF | TGTGCCAGCTCACCACAACAGGGGGGGTCCTACGAGCAGTACTTC
TRBJ2-3 | TRBD2 | NA | TRBV7-9 | CASTWTSGTDTQYF | TGTGCCAGCACCTGGACTAGCGGCACAGATACGCAGTATTTT
TRBJ1-2 | TRBD1 | NA | TRBV19 | CASSSRPDRGGYTF | TGTGCCAGTAGTTCTCGGCCCGACAGGGGCGGCTACACCTTC
TRBJ1-5 | TRBD1 | once | TRBV28 | CASSPIQGPRSQHF | TGTGCCAGCAGTCCAATACAGGGGCCTAGGTCCCAGCATTTT
TRBJ2-7 | NA | NA | TRBV30 | CAWSALDKGVYEQYF | TGTGCCTGGAGTGCCTTAGATAAGGGGGTCTACGAGCAGTACTTC
TRBJ2-7 | NA | once | TRBV28 | CASSGPRDTLEEQYF | TGTGCCAGCAGTGGCCCGAGGGACACGCTTGAGGAGCAGTACTTC
TRBJ1-5 | TRBD1 | NA | TRBV2 | CASSGRQGNGPQHF | TGTGCCAGCAGTGGTAGACAGGGGAATGGTCCCCAGCATTTT
TRBJ2-2 | NA | NA | TRBV2 | CASSEHSLKGGELFF | TGTGCCAGCAGTGAGCACAGCCTCAAGGGGGGGGAGCTGTTTTTT
TRBJ1-1 | NA | NA | TRBV7-9 | CASSRSITDRLNTEAFF | TGTGCCAGCAGCCGAAGTATAACGGACAGACTGAACACTGAAGCTTTCTTT
TRBJ2-7 | TRBD1 | NA | TRBV5-1 | CASSLDGTASYEQYF | TGCGCCAGCAGCCTCGATGGGACAGCATCCTACGAGCAGTACTTC
TRBJ2-7 | TRBD2 | NA | TRBV5-1 | CASSLLAGYEQYF | TGCGCCAGCAGCCTTCTAGCGGGCTACGAGCAGTACTTC
TRBJ1-2 | TRBD1 | few | TRBV19 | CASSVQGLYGYTF | TGTGCCAGTAGTGTACAGGGGCTTTATGGCTACACCTTC
TRBJ1-2 | NA | NA | TRBV5-6 | CASSLDRINYGYTF | TGTGCCAGCAGCCTAGACAGGATAAACTATGGCTACACCTTC
TRBJ1-4 | TRBD1 | NA | TRBV5-4 | CASSFAGQLNEKLFF | TGTGCCAGCAGCTTTGCGGGACAGCTGAATGAAAAACTGTTTTTT
TRBJ1-1 | NA | NA | TRBV4-1 | CASSRDAGMGLGNTEAFF | TGCGCCAGCAGCCGAGACGCCGGAATGGGACTCGGGAACACTGAAGCTTTCTTT
TRBJ2-1 | TRBD1 | few | TRBV5-1 | CASSLARTGNNEQFF | TGCGCCAGCAGCTTGGCCCGGACAGGCAACAATGAGCAGTTCTTC
TRBJ2-3 | NA | NA | TRBV7-8 | CASRDGTVSTDTQYF | TGTGCCAGCAGAGACGGGACTGTTAGCACAGATACGCAGTATTTT
TRBJ2-1 | TRBD2 | NA | TRBV29-1 | CSVDLAGGVSYNEQFF | TGCAGCGTTGATCTAGCGGGGGGGGTGTCCTACAATGAGCAGTTCTTC
TRBJ2-7 | NA | NA | TRBV9 | CASSVGGEGYEQYF | TGTGCCAGCAGCGTAGGAGGTGAGGGCTACGAGCAGTACTTC
TRBJ2-4 | TRBD1 | NA | TRBV19 | CASSPGTGIIQYF | TGTGCCAGTAGTCCCGGGACAGGGATCATTCAGTACTTC
TRBJ1-2 | NA | NA | TRBV28 | CASSSGLNYGYTF | TGTGCCAGCAGTTCAGGACTTAACTATGGCTACACCTTC
TRBJ2-7 | TRBD2 | few | TRBV27 | CASSSRASGSEQYF | TGTGCCAGCAGTTCCAGGGCTAGCGGGAGCGAGCAGTACTTC
TRBJ1-2 | NA | NA | TRBV29-1 | CSVATGSGYGYTF | TGCAGCGTCGCCACAGGGTCTGGCTATGGCTACACCTTC
TRBJ1-2 | NA | NA | TRBV5-8 | CASSLEQGFNVVYGYTF | TGTGCCAGCAGCTTGGAACAGGGATTTAACGTCGTCTATGGCTACACCTTC
TRBJ1-6 | NA | NA | TRBV6-1 | CASSEALSMGHETLHF | TGTGCCAGCAGTGAAGCGTTGTCGATGGGCCATGAAACCCTCCACTTT
TRBJ1-1 | TRBD1 | few | TRBV29-1 | CSVWDRDRVYRTEAFF | TGCAGCGTCTGGGACCGGGACAGGGTTTATAGGACTGAAGCTTTCTTT